Below, 32 T cell receptor beta chains from the same sample are listed, as sequenced in a study of neurological immune-mediated disorders. TCRdb independently ran MiXCR on the 5' RACE reads; one entry per CDR3 protein. The table has tens of thousands of distinct CDR3 sequences, 10% seen once. Sequencing input: PBMCs. These receptors were obtained from a man in his forties or fifties in good health.

At least ten counts were recorded for this clonotype. V usage is TRBV27 and J usage is TRBJ2-1; D might be TRBD1 (6 bases). The CDR3 has 15 residues. CDR1 and CDR2 (germline): MNHEY, SMNVEV (reference sequence). The germline V and J ends were trimmed by 0 bases and 5 bases, with 11 bases remaining between them. The CDR3 region has the DNA TGTGCCAGCAGTTTATCCGGGACAACGAACAATGAGCAGTTCTTC. Its translation is CASSLSGTTNNEQFF.

This clonotype was seen repeatedly, ten times or more. The chain has TRBV20-1 and TRBJ2-2; 8 nucleotides agree with TRBD2. The CDR3 has 15 residues. The junction had 8 bases not matched to a gene; V was cut back by 4 bases and J by 4 bases. Germline V gene lookup returns CDR1 DFQATT and CDR2 SNEGSKA (reference sequence). In nucleotides, the CDR3 is TGCAGTGCTACCTTAGCGGGAAGGGGCACCGGGGAGCTGTTTTTT. Its translation: CSATLAGRGTGELFF.

In DNA, the CDR3 is TGTGCCAGCAGTATAAGACAGGGGTACGAGCAGTACTTC. This gives the protein CASSIRQGYEQYF. The chain is built from TRBV6-6 and TRBJ2-7; TRBD1 matches at 8 bases. Germline assignment: CDR1 MNHNY and CDR2 SVGAGI (reference sequence). The length of the CDR3 is 13 residues. J was trimmed by 4 bases and V by 5 bases; bases with no gene match: 4.

The sample holds many counts of this clonotype. The J gene is TRBJ2-7, the V gene TRBV5-1; D assignment may be TRBD1 or TRBD2 (6 bases each). CDR1 and CDR2 (germline): SGHRS, YFSETQ. V gave up 7 bases and J gave up 6 bases, with 17 bases separating them. This CDR3 contains 13 residues. The CDR3 nucleotides read TGCGCCAGCGGGAGCGTCAGGGGAGGCGAGCAGTACTTC. Translation: CASGSVRGGEQYF.

This clonotype was detected a few times. This may be a read error, as it is one base from a much larger clone. V is TRBV6-5 and J is TRBJ2-7; 10 bases align to TRBD1. The CDR3 sequence is 15 residues long. CDR1 and CDR2 (germline): MNHEY, SVGAGI. CDR3 amino acids: CVSSFWDRGTYEQYF. The CDR3 DNA reads TGTGTCAGCAGTTTTTGGGACAGGGGAACCTACGAGCAGTACTTC.

With respect to this clonotype: The CDR3 ends on some other residue instead of the conserved phenylalanine or tryptophan, so this is likely a read error. The chain joins TRBV20-1 to TRBJ2-7, with D perhaps matching TRBD2 (5 bases). Germline assignment: CDR1 DFQATT and CDR2 SNEGSKA (reference sequence). This CDR3 is built from 14 residues. Deletions cut 1 base from V and 0 bases from J, with 10 bases between. DNA of the CDR3: TGCAGTGCTAGAGTGAGGGCATTCTCCTACGAGCAGTACTGC. Residues: CSARVRAFSYEQYC.

This clonotype was observed at least ten times. This chain links TRBV28 with TRBJ1-4; D not certain. This CDR3 has 16 amino acids. Germline V lookup: CDR1 MDHEN, CDR2 SYDVKM. Trimming took 4 bases from V and 0 from J, leaving 12 bases between them. Here the CDR3 DNA reads TGTGCCAGCAGTTCTCACCATGCAACAACTAATGAAAAACTGTTTTTT. Translated: CASSSHHATTNEKLFF.

Many counts were recorded for this clonotype. The gene calls are TRBV7-3 and TRBJ2-2; D ambiguous. V was trimmed by 8 bases and J by 3 bases, leaving 4 bases between them. The CDR3 is 11 residues long. The germline V gene encodes CDR1 SGHTA and CDR2 FQGTGA. The CDR3 protein is CASGDTGELFF. The CDR3 coding sequence is TGTGCCAGCGGGGACACCGGGGAGCTGTTTTTT.

The sample holds many counts of this clonotype. V and J are TRBV29-1 and TRBJ2-3; 13 nucleotides line up with TRBD2. Germline V gene sequence: CDR1 SQVTM, CDR2 ANQGSEA. The CDR3 consists of 15 residues. Losses at the gene ends were 6 bases for V and 3 bases for J; bases not matched to a gene: 6. CDR3 bases: TGCAGCGTCGACCCGACTAGCGGGGGGACAGATACGCAGTATTTT. The encoded protein is CSVDPTSGGTDTQYF.

This clonotype was found many times. The gene calls are TRBV5-1 and TRBJ2-3; maybe TRBD1 (5 bases). The CDR3 totals 15 residues. The V end was cut by 0 bases, the J end by 0 bases, with 8 bases between. Germline V lookup: CDR1 SGHRS, CDR2 YFSETQ. The CDR3 DNA reads as TGCGCCAGCAGCTTGGACAGGACCAGCACAGATACGCAGTATTTT. This sequence encodes CASSLDRTSTDTQYF.

The chain recombines TRBV6-5 with TRBJ2-3; TRBD2 matches at 8 bases. The CDR3 is 16 residues long. The V segment lost 5 bases and the J segment 1 base; nucleotides outside the gene matches: 8. Germline CDR1 and CDR2: MNHEY and SVGAGI. The CDR3, as DNA: TGTGCCAGCAGTCCTAAGCGGGAGCGGGGCACAGATACGCAGTATTTT. Translated, it gives CASSPKRERGTDTQYF.

This clonotype was seen at least ten times. V gene TRBV20-1 combines with J gene TRBJ1-5, with D unresolved. Trimming pared 3 bases from V and 3 bases from J, leaving 9 bases between. The CDR3 covers 13 residues. Germline CDR1 reads DFQATT; CDR2 reads SNEGSKA (reference sequence). CDR3 amino acids: CSASAGINQPQHF. The CDR3 DNA is TGCAGTGCTAGCGCCGGGATCAATCAGCCCCAGCATTTT.

This clonotype was counted a few times. The chain joins TRBV20-1 to TRBJ1-6, with D possibly TRBD1 on 6 matching bases. CDR3 length equals 19 residues. The ends were cut back, 0 bases at V and 1 base at J, with 19 bases in the middle. Germline V gives CDR1 DFQATT, CDR2 SNEGSKA (reference sequence). DNA for the CDR3: TGCAGTGCTAGAGAGGTCGCGGGACAAGTCAGTTCCTATAATTCACCCCTCCACTTT. The encoded protein is CSAREVAGQVSSYNSPLHF.

This clonotype appeared many times. This sequence joins TRBV5-6 and TRBJ1-4, with 7 bases lining up with TRBD1. J was trimmed by 7 bases and V by 0 bases; bases with no gene match: 6. The germline V gene encodes CDR1 SGHDT and CDR2 YYEEEE. CDR3 size: 15 residues. The CDR3 protein is CASSLARQGGEKLFF. The CDR3 DNA is TGTGCCAGCAGCTTGGCTAGACAGGGAGGTGAAAAACTGTTTTTT.

This clonotype was counted ten times or more. This sequence joins TRBV5-1 and TRBJ2-1, with a tentative D call TRBD2 (5 bases). Trimming cost V 1 base and J 5 bases, with 13 bases left between them. This CDR3 is 15 amino acids long. The germline V gene encodes CDR1 SGHRS and CDR2 YFSETQ. The DNA for the CDR3 is TGCGCCAGCAGCTTGTCAGTTAGCGCTAACAATGAGCAGTTCTTC. Residues: CASSLSVSANNEQFF. Supplemented by reference TRBV5-1 and TRBJ2-1, the full variable domain reads KAGVTQTPRYLIKTRGQQVTLSCSPISGHRSVSWYQQTPGQGLQFLFEYFSETQRNKGNFPGRFSGRQFSNSRSEMNVSTLELGDSALYLCASSLSVSANNEQFFGPGTRLTVL.

This clonotype qualifies as medium-sized (0.01 to 0.1%). The chain is built from TRBV5-1 and TRBJ1-1; D may be TRBD1 (5 bases). The CDR3 is 14 residues long. The V gene lost 0 bases and the J gene lost 7 bases, with 13 bases spanning the gap. Germline loops: CDR1 SGHRS, CDR2 YFSETQ. CDR3 loop: CASSLERGKFEAFF. The CDR3 coding sequence is TGCGCCAGCAGCTTGGAACGGGGGAAATTTGAAGCTTTCTTT.

This clonotype was seen at least ten times. The genes are TRBV5-1 and TRBJ2-1; 7 bases fit TRBD2. With 0 bases clipped from V and 5 bases from J, the junction kept 2 bases outside the gene matches. This CDR3 contains 14 residues. Germline V gene lookup returns CDR1 SGHRS and CDR2 YFSETQ. CDR3 in amino acids: CASSLGTSDNEQFF. Here the CDR3 DNA reads TGCGCCAGCAGCTTGGGGACTAGTGACAATGAGCAGTTCTTC.

This clonotype was counted between two and nine times. V gene TRBV5-5 combines with J gene TRBJ2-5; D perhaps matches TRBD1 (5 bases). The germline V gene has CDR1 SGHKS and CDR2 YYEKEE (reference sequence). The length of the CDR3 is 16 residues. V was trimmed by 1 base and J by 4 bases, leaving 17 bases between them. The CDR3 DNA reads TGTGCCAGCAGCTTGTGGCTAGGGGATCGCGGAGAGACCCAGTACTTC. It translates to CASSLWLGDRGETQYF.

The genes are TRBV25-1 and TRBJ2-7, with a weak D call TRBD2 (6 bases). The CDR3 totals 14 residues. Germline assignment: CDR1 MGHDK and CDR2 SYGVNS. Trimming took off 6 bases at V and 4 bases at J, with 16 bases between the two ends. CDR3 loop: CASRGTGGAYEQYF. Here the CDR3 DNA reads TGTGCCAGCAGAGGGACTGGCGGGGCTTACGAGCAGTACTTC.

This clonotype was counted many times. The V gene is TRBV20-1, the J gene TRBJ2-1, with 7 bases that match TRBD2. The CDR3 loop spans 16 amino acids. Germline lookup yields CDR1 DFQATT and CDR2 SNEGSKA (reference sequence). J gave up 4 bases and V 5 bases, and 14 bases lay outside the gene matches. The CDR3: CSALKTSRYSYNEQFF. CDR3 sequence (DNA): TGCAGTGCTCTGAAGACTAGCCGATACTCTTACAATGAGCAGTTCTTC.

This clonotype was found many times. V is TRBV5-4 and J is TRBJ2-2, with no clear D. The V and J ends lost 2 bases and 5 bases respectively, with 10 bases between them. Germline CDR1 SGHNT, CDR2 YYREEE (reference sequence). This CDR3 comprises 14 residues. The CDR3 spells CASSFSGLTGELFF. Written as DNA, the CDR3 is TGTGCCAGCAGCTTCTCCGGGCTAACCGGGGAGCTGTTTTTT.

For this clonotype: At one boundary the junction diverges from the germline segment, which might be a read error. The J gene is TRBJ2-2, the V gene TRBV19; the D gene is possibly TRBD2 (6 bases). CDR1 and CDR2 from the germline V gene are LNHDA and SQIVND (reference sequence). The CDR3 consists of 14 residues. In DNA form, the CDR3 reads TGTGCCAGTAGTCCGGGACTGATCACCGGGGAGCCGTTTTTT. It is translated as CASSPGLITGEPFF.

This clonotype was counted ten times or more. V usage is TRBV11-2 and J usage is TRBJ2-4, with a tentative D call TRBD2 (5 bases). CDR1 and CDR2 (germline): SGHAT, FQNNGV. Trimming removed 5 bases from V and 1 base from J, with 18 bases in between. The length of the CDR3 is 17 residues. The CDR3 region is CASSPPGSRRAKNIQYF. The CDR3, as DNA: TGTGCCAGCAGCCCTCCGGGATCGCGGCGGGCCAAAAACATTCAGTACTTC.

This clonotype has at least ten counts. The V and J genes are TRBV20-1 and TRBJ2-3; 10 bases match TRBD2. The J segment lost 2 bases and the V segment lost 6 bases, leaving 5 bases of the junction unmatched. Germline V CDR1 and CDR2: DFQATT, SNEGSKA (reference sequence). The CDR3 contains 14 residues. The CDR3: CSAPLAGLTDTQYF. The CDR3 DNA follows: TGCAGTGCCCCACTAGCGGGGCTCACAGATACGCAGTATTTT.

The V gene is TRBV28, the J gene TRBJ2-1; D is uncertain. Trimming pared 7 bases from V and 4 bases from J, leaving 8 bases between. Per germline, CDR1 MDHEN and CDR2 SYDVKM. CDR3 length: 12 residues. The chain's CDR3 is CASKGPYNEQFF. CDR3 nucleotide sequence: TGTGCCAGCAAGGGTCCTTACAATGAGCAGTTCTTC.

This clonotype was detected ten times or more. V and J are TRBV28 and TRBJ2-1; 8 nucleotides agree with TRBD2. J was trimmed by 0 bases and V by 8 bases; bases with no gene match: 12. Germline CDR1 reads MDHEN; CDR2 reads SYDVKM. This CDR3 has 17 residues. The CDR3 loop is CASRLAGLTHSYNEQFF. The CDR3 DNA reads TGTGCCAGCCGTCTAGCGGGCCTCACACACTCCTACAATGAGCAGTTCTTC.

This clonotype has a count of ten or more. At one boundary the junction diverges from the germline segment, which might be a read error. This chain uses TRBV28 with TRBJ2-2; D perhaps matches TRBD1 (6 bases). Looked up from germline, CDR1 is MDHEN and CDR2 is SYDVKM. This CDR3 region has 15 residues. CDR3 sequence reads: CASMTSGANSGELFF. CDR3 bases: TGTGCCAGCATGACGTCAGGGGCGAACTCCGGGGAGCTGTTTTTT.

This rearrangement joins TRBV7-7 to TRBJ2-2; 13 positions match TRBD2. V lost 5 bases, J lost 1 base, and 7 bases stayed unmatched. The CDR3 is 18 residues long. Per germline, CDR1 SSHAT and CDR2 FNYEAQ (reference sequence). CDR3 loop: CASSQKLAGGRNTGELFF. Written as DNA, the CDR3 is TGTGCCAGCAGCCAAAAACTAGCGGGGGGGCGGAACACCGGGGAGCTGTTTTTT.

This clonotype has ten or more counts. The chain couples TRBV6-1 to TRBJ1-4; 12 positions agree with TRBD1. CDR3 length: 17 amino acids. CDR1 MNHNS and CDR2 SASEGT come from the germline V gene. Losses at the gene ends were 6 bases for V and 6 bases for J; bases not matched to a gene: 11. In DNA, the CDR3 is TGTGCCAGCAGGGGTTATGGGACAGGGGGCGAAGATGAAAAACTGTTTTTT. Translated, it gives CASRGYGTGGEDEKLFF.

This clonotype was picked up many times. This chain joins TRBV18 and TRBJ2-1; D tentatively reads TRBD1 or TRBD2 (5 bases each). Germline V gene lookup returns CDR1 KGHSH and CDR2 LQKENI. V was cut by 5 bases and J by 9 bases, with 20 bases left in between. This CDR3 has 15 amino acids. CDR3 region: CASSRGTGYEGEQFF. The CDR3 DNA reads as TGTGCCAGCTCAAGAGGGACCGGGTACGAGGGTGAGCAGTTCTTC.

This clonotype was seen at least ten times. DNA for the CDR3: TGCGCCAGCAGCTTGATGGAAGCCGACCCCACCTACGAGCAGTACTTC. Its protein is CASSLMEADPTYEQYF. The genes are TRBV5-1 and TRBJ2-7; no clear D gene. CDR1 is SGHRS, CDR2 YFSETQ, per germline. This CDR3 spans 16 amino acids. The V end was cut by 1 base, the J end by 2 bases, with 16 bases between.

This clonotype was observed at least ten times. The rearrangement uses TRBV5-1 and TRBJ1-5; D call uncertain. CDR3 length equals 14 residues. Germline CDR1 reads SGHRS; CDR2 reads YFSETQ. Trimming removed 2 bases at V and 3 bases at J, with 9 bases between. Written as DNA, the CDR3 is TGCGCCAGCAGCTTAGACGGAATCAATCAGCCCCAGCATTTT. Amino acid sequence: CASSLDGINQPQHF.